This T cell receptor beta chain appears in the sequencing data of a study of T cells after yellow fever vaccination. Notes on the study in general: The bulk population could contribute abundant contaminating clonotypes to FACS-sorted repertoires.

Only a few counts were recorded for this clonotype. Its antigen is unknown. TCRdb itself ran the 5' RACE reads through MiXCR, one entry per CDR3 protein. The table has 200,000 to 300,000 distinct CDR3 sequences, under 15% seen once. The origin of this receptor is a man aged 25 to 45 who received the YFV17D yellow fever vaccine. The source was CD4+ T cells sorted from PBMCs, collected 45 days after the yellow fever booster vaccination.

The CDR3, as DNA: TGTGCCAGCAGTTTAGATAGTCTAGCGGGAGGAGATACGCAGTATTTT. Its translation is CASSLDSLAGGDTQYF. The chain recombines TRBV6-5 with TRBJ2-3, with TRBD2 matching 11 bases. Losses at the gene ends were 4 bases for V and 5 bases for J; bases not matched to a gene: 8. Germline loops: CDR1 MNHEY, CDR2 SVGAGI. This CDR3 comprises 16 residues.